The 26 T cell receptor beta chains below all came from one sample that was sequenced in a study of CD8 T cells in ankylosing spondylitis. Each CDR3 protein is one row after TCRdb ran MiXCR on the 5' RACE reads. The sample holds hundreds of thousands of distinct CDR3 sequences, approximately 10% seen once. These TCRs are of unknown antigen specificity. Study conclusions and caveats: A TCR beta motif of about 8 highly homologous variants appeared characteristic of ankylosing spondylitis blood.

The specimen was blood, either unsorted or a sorted T cell fraction (not recorded which). The receptors here all came from a male donor with ankylosing spondylitis.

The table lists this clonotype with many counts. The chain couples TRBV7-8 to TRBJ2-5; D not certain. Per germline, CDR1 SGHVS and CDR2 FQNEAQ. V was trimmed by 7 bases and J by 6 bases, leaving 21 bases between them. The CDR3 loop spans 15 amino acids. CDR3 sequence: CASTPAVRIEKTQYF. The DNA of the CDR3 is TGTGCCAGCACCCCCGCCGTCCGAATTGAGAAGACCCAGTACTTC.

This clonotype was counted many times. This chain uses TRBV6-1 with TRBJ1-1, with D perhaps TRBD1 (6 bases). Deletions cut 7 bases from V and 1 base from J, with 13 bases between. In germline, CDR1 is MNHNS, CDR2 SASEGT. CDR3 size: 14 residues. CDR3 in amino acids: CASTETGGNTEAFF. For the CDR3, the DNA is TGTGCCAGCACCGAGACAGGTGGGAACACTGAAGCTTTCTTT.

This clonotype was detected a few times. The rearrangement uses TRBV9 and TRBJ2-3; no reliable D call. The CDR3 has 15 amino acids. V was clipped by 0 bases and J by 0 bases, with 8 bases between them. Germline V gene sequence: CDR1 SGDLS, CDR2 YYNGEE. CDR3 DNA sequence: TGTGCCAGCAGCGTAGGTCCGGAGAGCACAGATACGCAGTATTTT. This encodes CASSVGPESTDTQYF.

This clonotype was seen more than once but under ten times. The V gene is TRBV29-1, the J gene TRBJ2-7; TRBD1 aligns across 9 bases. The V gene end was trimmed by 6 bases and the J gene end by 3 bases; junction bases not matched to a gene: 6. Per germline, CDR1 SQVTM and CDR2 ANQGSEA. The CDR3 length is 13 residues. DNA for the CDR3: TGCAGCGTATCCGGACAGGGGAACTACGAGCAGTACTTC. It codes for CSVSGQGNYEQYF.

The sample holds a few counts of this clonotype. V is TRBV24-1 and J is TRBJ2-2, with TRBD1 matching 7 bases. Trimming removed 4 bases from V and 2 bases from J; junction bases left unmatched: 6. Germline V gene sequence: CDR1 KGHDR, CDR2 SFDVKD. This CDR3 is built from 16 residues. The CDR3 nucleotides read TGTGCCACCAGTGACTGGGGACAGCTTAACACCGGGGAGCTGTTTTTT. Protein: CATSDWGQLNTGELFF.

In the case of this clonotype: The germline gene is not matched at one end of the junction; a read error may be the cause. This chain joins TRBV7-8 and TRBJ1-1; weak D call: TRBD1 (5 bases). From germline, CDR1 is SGHVS and CDR2 FQNEAQ. This CDR3 spans 15 amino acids. The CDR3 sequence is CASSLVGGRNPEAFF. Written as DNA, the CDR3 is TGTGCCAGCAGCTTAGTGGGGGGTCGGAACCCTGAAGCTTTCTTT.

The chain employs TRBV20-1 and TRBJ1-2, with D hard to call. Germline values: CDR1 DFQATT, CDR2 SNEGSKA (reference sequence). The CDR3 runs to 14 residues. V lost 0 bases, J lost 2 bases, and 10 bases lay in between. As DNA, the CDR3 is TGCAGTGCTAGAGATCCGGCCGGGAACTATGGCTACACCTTC. Protein product: CSARDPAGNYGYTF.

The V call is TRBV5-1, the J call TRBJ2-7; D unclear. The CDR3 is made up of 13 amino acids. Germline V gene data show CDR1 as SGHRS and CDR2 as YFSETQ. The germline V and J ends were trimmed by 4 bases and 3 bases, with 11 bases remaining between them. Here the CDR3 reads CASSPRPNYEQYF. The CDR3 coding sequence is TGCGCCAGCAGCCCGCGACCAAACTACGAGCAGTACTTC.

This clonotype was counted ten times or more. A read error may produce the germline difference seen at one junction end. The V gene is TRBV7-7, the J gene TRBJ2-1, with TRBD1 identical over 8 bases. The CDR3 consists of 15 residues. CDR1 is SSHAT and CDR2 is FNYEAQ in the germline V gene (reference sequence). In DNA, the CDR3 is TGTGCTAGCAGTTTTGGACAGGGCAGGGGGGATGAGCAGTTCTTC. It is translated as CASSFGQGRGDEQFF.

As DNA, the CDR3 is TGTGCCAGCAGTGAAATGGGAGGCAATCAGCCCCAGCATTTT. It encodes CASSEMGGNQPQHF. The gene calls are TRBV2 and TRBJ1-5; D not certain. This CDR3 region has 14 residues. Deletions cut 2 bases from V and 2 bases from J, with 7 bases between. CDR1 and CDR2 (germline): SNHLY, FYNNEI.

The chain's CDR3 is CASSLYTGSGQETQYF. The CDR3 DNA reads as TGTGCCAGCAGCTTATATACAGGGAGCGGCCAAGAGACCCAGTACTTC. The rearrangement uses TRBV7-2 and TRBJ2-5, with D tentatively TRBD1 (6 bases). Trimming shortened V by 2 bases and J by 1 base, and 14 bases separated the two germline ends. This CDR3 has 16 amino acids. From germline, CDR1 is SGHTA and CDR2 FQGNSA.

This clonotype has ten or more counts. This rearrangement joins TRBV10-3 to TRBJ2-1, with 14 positions matching TRBD2. The CDR3 length is 14 residues. The germline gives CDR1 ENHRY, CDR2 SYGVKD. J was trimmed by 9 bases and V by 6 bases; bases with no gene match: 4. The CDR3 nucleotides are TGTGCCATCAGGCCCGGGACTAGCGGGAGTGAGCAGTTCTTC. Translating it yields CAIRPGTSGSEQFF.

This clonotype was observed a handful of times. This rearrangement joins TRBV20-1 to TRBJ2-7; 7 bases line up with TRBD2. There are 12 residues in the CDR3. Germline CDR1 reads DFQATT; CDR2 reads SNEGSKA (reference sequence). This chain's CDR3 is CSGTIYSYEQYF. As DNA, the CDR3 is TGCAGCGGGACTATCTACTCCTACGAGCAGTACTTC.

A remark on this clonotype: The CDR3 does not end in the conserved phenylalanine or tryptophan, so this is likely a read error. V and J are TRBV18 and TRBJ2-7, with TRBD2 identical over 10 bases. V lost 4 bases, J lost 1 base, and 7 bases stayed unmatched. The CDR3 is 16 residues long. Per germline, CDR1 KGHSH and CDR2 LQKENI. The DNA for the CDR3 is TGTGCCAGCTCACAAATCACTAGCGGGACATCCTACGAGCAGTACCTC. Amino acids: CASSQITSGTSYEQYL.

The chain carries TRBV7-2 and TRBJ2-7; 9 positions match TRBD2. CDR1 is SGHTA and CDR2 is FQGNSA in the germline V gene. The CDR3 runs 16 residues. J lost 6 bases, V lost 0 bases, and 9 bases had no gene match. CDR3 DNA sequence: TGTGCCAGCAGCTTAGCGATTAGCGGGAGTAGGGGCGAGCAGTACTTC. This encodes CASSLAISGSRGEQYF.

On this clonotype: A much larger clone differs by one base, so this may be a read error. The chain employs TRBV9 and TRBJ2-1; no definite D call. The CDR3 has 14 residues. Trimming removed 1 base at V and 0 bases at J, with 5 bases between. The V gene's germline CDR1 is SGDLS and CDR2 YYNGEE. This chain's CDR3 is CASSVLSSYNEQFF. In DNA, the CDR3 is TGTGCCAGCAGCGTATTGAGCTCCTACAATGAGCAGTTCTTC.

This clonotype was found a few times. V usage is TRBV6-5 and J usage is TRBJ2-3; unclear D gene. CDR3 size: 12 residues. CDR1 MNHEY and CDR2 SVGAGI come from the germline V gene. V gave up 0 bases and J gave up 10 bases, with 8 bases separating them. The CDR3 bases are TGTGCCAGCAGTTACTCGGGTCTTGCGCAGTATTTT. Its translation is CASSYSGLAQYF.

The count of this clonotype is one. The chain couples TRBV28 to TRBJ1-1, with D possibly being TRBD1 (6 bases). Germline CDR1 MDHEN, CDR2 SYDVKM. The CDR3 totals 17 residues. V dropped 8 bases and J dropped 0 bases, with 22 bases sitting between them. In DNA, the CDR3 is TGTGCCAGCCTCGACGCGCTGGGGGGCTTCATGAACACTGAAGCTTTCTTT. Translating it yields CASLDALGGFMNTEAFF.

This rearrangement joins TRBV6-6 to TRBJ1-6; the D is unclear. Trimming cost V 5 bases and J 6 bases, with 5 bases left between them. CDR1 MNHNY and CDR2 SVGAGI come from the germline V gene (reference sequence). This CDR3 has 12 residues. Here the CDR3 DNA reads TGTGCCAGCAGTCACCTTAATTCACCCCTCCACTTT. It codes for CASSHLNSPLHF.

This clonotype was counted ten times or more. The chain combines TRBV20-1 with TRBJ2-3; a weak D match, TRBD1 (5 bases). Germline lookup yields CDR1 DFQATT and CDR2 SNEGSKA (reference sequence). The CDR3 is 11 residues long. Between the trimmed V and J ends, which lost 3 bases and 6 bases, there was a span of 7 bases. DNA for the CDR3: TGCAGTGCTAGTTGGGGCGATACGCAGTATTTT. This translates into CSASWGDTQYF.

This clonotype was seen repeatedly, ten times or more. The chain employs TRBV29-1 and TRBJ2-3, with D unclear. CDR3 size: 12 residues. From germline, CDR1 is SQVTM and CDR2 ANQGSEA. V lost 3 bases to trimming and J lost 0 bases, with 4 bases between them. CDR3 nucleotide sequence: TGCAGCGTTGATGGAAGCACAGATACGCAGTATTTT. Its translation is CSVDGSTDTQYF.

As concerns this clonotype: This may stem from a read error, because a much larger clone lies one nucleotide away. This chain links TRBV6-1 with TRBJ2-1; the D is unclear. Germline V lookup: CDR1 MNHNS, CDR2 SASEGT. The CDR3 runs to 14 residues. The V gene lost 7 bases and the J gene lost 6 bases, with 16 bases spanning the gap. The CDR3 region is CASMVGDRLNEQFF. The CDR3 DNA reads as TGTGCCAGCATGGTTGGGGATCGGCTCAATGAGCAGTTCTTC.

For the CDR3, the DNA is TGTGCCAGCAGTTTAGGGCAGACAGTACAAGAGACCCAGTACTTC. Its translation is CASSLGQTVQETQYF. The chain combines TRBV12-3 or TRBV12-4 with TRBJ2-5; D is possibly TRBD1 (5 bases). Trimming left V 1 base short and J 2 bases short, with 11 bases between. The CDR3 length is 15 residues.

This clonotype was counted a few times. The J gene is TRBJ2-7, the V gene TRBV7-2, with D hard to call. Looked up from germline, CDR1 is SGHTA and CDR2 is FQGNSA. The CDR3 runs to 13 residues. Trimming shortened V by 4 bases and J by 8 bases, and 15 bases separated the two germline ends. The CDR3 DNA is TGTGCCAGCAGCTATCGACAAAAGGCAAAGCAGTACTTC. Translating it yields CASSYRQKAKQYF.

Only one count was recorded for this clonotype. At one end, the junction sequence differs from germline, possibly due to a read error. The CDR3 loop is CCASSERERLNQETQYF. The DNA of the CDR3 is TGCTGTGCTAGTTCGGAGCGGGAGAGACTTAACCAAGAGACCCAGTACTTC. The chain combines TRBV20-1 with TRBJ2-5; 8 positions match TRBD2. CDR3 length: 17 residues. CDR1 DFQATT and CDR2 SNEGSKA come from the germline V gene (reference sequence).

There are a few counts of this clonotype. V gene TRBV7-8 combines with J gene TRBJ1-1; 8 bases align to TRBD1. Trimming removed 5 bases from V and 10 bases from J; junction bases left unmatched: 6. This CDR3 contains 12 residues. Germline V gives CDR1 SGHVS, CDR2 FQNEAQ. This CDR3 reads CASSPDRARAFF. CDR3 in DNA: TGTGCCAGCAGCCCGGACAGGGCGCGAGCTTTCTTT.